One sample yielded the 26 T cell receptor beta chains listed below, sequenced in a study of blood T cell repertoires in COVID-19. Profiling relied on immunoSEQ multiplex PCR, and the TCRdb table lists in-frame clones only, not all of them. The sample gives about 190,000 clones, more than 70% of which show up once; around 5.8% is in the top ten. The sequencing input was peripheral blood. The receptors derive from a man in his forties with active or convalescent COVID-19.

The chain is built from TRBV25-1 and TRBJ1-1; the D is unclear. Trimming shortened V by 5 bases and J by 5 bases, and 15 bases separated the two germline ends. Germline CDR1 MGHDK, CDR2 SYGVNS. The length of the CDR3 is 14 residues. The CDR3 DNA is TGTGCCAGCAGTATCGAGGGTGTAGGGACTGAAGCTTTCTTT. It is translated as CASSIEGVGTEAFF.

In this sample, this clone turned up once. For the CDR3, the DNA is TGCGCCAGCAGCCAAGACATAGAGGGTGGTAACTATGGCTACACCTTC. It is translated as CASSQDIEGGNYGYTF. The chain couples TRBV4-3 to TRBJ1-2; D is undetermined. The CDR3 is 16 residues long. Per germline, CDR1 LGHNA and CDR2 YSLEER. V was cut by 0 bases and J by 1 base, with 12 bases left in between.

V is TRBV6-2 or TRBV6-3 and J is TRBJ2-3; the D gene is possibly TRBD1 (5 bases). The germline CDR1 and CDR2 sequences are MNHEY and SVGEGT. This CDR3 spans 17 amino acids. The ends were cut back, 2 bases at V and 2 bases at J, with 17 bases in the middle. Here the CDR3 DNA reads TGTGCCAGCAGTTACCTACCTGGCAGGGATCACACAGATACGCAGTATTTT. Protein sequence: CASSYLPGRDHTDTQYF.

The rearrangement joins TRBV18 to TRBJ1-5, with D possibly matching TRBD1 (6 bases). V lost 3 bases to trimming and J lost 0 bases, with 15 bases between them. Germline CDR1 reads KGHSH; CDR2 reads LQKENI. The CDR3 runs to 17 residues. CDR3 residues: CASSPLRTDYSNQPQHF. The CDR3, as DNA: TGTGCCAGCTCACCGCTTAGGACAGATTATAGCAATCAGCCCCAGCATTTT. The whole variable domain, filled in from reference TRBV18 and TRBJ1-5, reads NAGVMQNPRHLVRRRGQEARLRCSPMKGHSHVYWYRQLPEEGLKFMVYLQKENIIDESGMPKERFSAEFPKEGPSILRIQQVVRGDSAAYFCASSPLRTDYSNQPQHFGDGTRLSIL.

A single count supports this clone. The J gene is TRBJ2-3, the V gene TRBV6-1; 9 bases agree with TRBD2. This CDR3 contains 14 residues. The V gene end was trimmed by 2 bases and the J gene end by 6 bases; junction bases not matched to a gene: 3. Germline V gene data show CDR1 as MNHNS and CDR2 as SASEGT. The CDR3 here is CASSEIAGADTQYF. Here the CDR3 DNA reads TGTGCCAGCAGTGAAATAGCGGGAGCTGATACGCAGTATTTT.

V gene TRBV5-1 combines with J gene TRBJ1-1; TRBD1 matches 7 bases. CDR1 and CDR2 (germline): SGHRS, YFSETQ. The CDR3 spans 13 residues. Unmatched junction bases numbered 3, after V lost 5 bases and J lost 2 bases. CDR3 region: CASSDRVNTEAFF. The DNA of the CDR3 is TGCGCCAGCAGTGACAGGGTAAACACTGAAGCTTTCTTT.

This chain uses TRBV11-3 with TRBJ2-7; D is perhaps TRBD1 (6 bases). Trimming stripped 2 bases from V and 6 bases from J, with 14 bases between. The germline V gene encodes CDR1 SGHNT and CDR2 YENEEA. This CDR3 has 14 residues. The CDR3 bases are TGTGCCAGCAGCTTAAGGGACACCCTTTCCGAGCAGTACTTC. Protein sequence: CASSLRDTLSEQYF.

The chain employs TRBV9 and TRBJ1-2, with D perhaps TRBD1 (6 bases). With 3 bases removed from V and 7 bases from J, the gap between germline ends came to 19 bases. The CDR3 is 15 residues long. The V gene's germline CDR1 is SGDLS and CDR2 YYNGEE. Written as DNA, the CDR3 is TGTGCCAGCAGCGCCTACAGGGTTGGGTCCCCTGGCTACACCTTC. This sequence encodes CASSAYRVGSPGYTF. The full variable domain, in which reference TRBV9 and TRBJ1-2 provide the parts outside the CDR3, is DSGVTQTPKHLITATGQRVTLRCSPRSGDLSVYWYQQSLDQGLQFLIQYYNGEERAKGNILERFSAQQFPDLHSELNLSSLELGDSALYFCASSAYRVGSPGYTFGSGTRLTVV.

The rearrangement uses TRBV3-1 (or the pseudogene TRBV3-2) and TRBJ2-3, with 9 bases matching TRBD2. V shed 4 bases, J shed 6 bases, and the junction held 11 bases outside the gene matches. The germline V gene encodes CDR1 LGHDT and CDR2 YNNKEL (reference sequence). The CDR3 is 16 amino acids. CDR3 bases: TGTGCCAGCAGCCTATTAGTGGCGGGAGGGACTGATACGCAGTATTTT. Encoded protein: CASSLLVAGGTDTQYF.

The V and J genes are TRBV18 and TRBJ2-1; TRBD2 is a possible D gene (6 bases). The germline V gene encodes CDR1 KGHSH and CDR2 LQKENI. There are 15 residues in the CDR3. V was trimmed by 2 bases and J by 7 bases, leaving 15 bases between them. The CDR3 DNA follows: TGTGCCAGCTCACCATACCAGGGACTTTTGAATGAGCAGTTCTTC. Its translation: CASSPYQGLLNEQFF.

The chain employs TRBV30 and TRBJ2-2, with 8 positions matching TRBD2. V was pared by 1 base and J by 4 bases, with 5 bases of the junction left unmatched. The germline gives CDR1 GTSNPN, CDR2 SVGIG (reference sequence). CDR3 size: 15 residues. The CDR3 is CAWSALGRATGELFF. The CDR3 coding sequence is TGTGCCTGGAGTGCCCTCGGGAGGGCCACCGGGGAGCTGTTTTTT.

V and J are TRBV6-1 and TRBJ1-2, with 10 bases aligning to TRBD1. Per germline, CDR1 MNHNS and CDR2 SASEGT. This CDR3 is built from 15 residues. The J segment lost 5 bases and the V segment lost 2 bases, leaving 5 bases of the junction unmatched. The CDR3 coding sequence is TGTGCCAGCAGTGAAACCGGGACAGGGGAGTATGGCTACACCTTC. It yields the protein CASSETGTGEYGYTF.

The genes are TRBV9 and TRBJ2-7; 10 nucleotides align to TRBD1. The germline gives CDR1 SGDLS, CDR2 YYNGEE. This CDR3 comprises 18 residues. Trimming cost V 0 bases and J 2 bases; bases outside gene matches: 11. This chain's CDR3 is CASSVGLGGTGVAYEQYF. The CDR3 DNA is TGTGCCAGCAGCGTAGGGTTAGGGGGGACAGGGGTCGCCTACGAGCAGTACTTC.

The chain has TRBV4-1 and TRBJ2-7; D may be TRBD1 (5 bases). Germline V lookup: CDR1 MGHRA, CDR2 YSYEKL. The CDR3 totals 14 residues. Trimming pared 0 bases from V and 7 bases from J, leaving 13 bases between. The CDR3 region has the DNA TGCGCCAGCAGCCAAGAGAGAGTAGGGGTTGAGCAGTACTTC. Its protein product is CASSQERVGVEQYF.

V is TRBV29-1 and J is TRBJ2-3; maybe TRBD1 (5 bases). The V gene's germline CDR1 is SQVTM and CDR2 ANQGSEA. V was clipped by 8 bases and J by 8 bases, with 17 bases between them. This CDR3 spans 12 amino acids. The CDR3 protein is CSNGHPSGTQYF. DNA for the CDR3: TGCAGCAACGGACACCCAAGTGGTACGCAGTATTTT.

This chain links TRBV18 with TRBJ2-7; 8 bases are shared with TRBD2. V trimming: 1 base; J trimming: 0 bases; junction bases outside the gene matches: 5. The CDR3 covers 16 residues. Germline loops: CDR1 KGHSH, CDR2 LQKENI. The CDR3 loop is CASSPLGSGASYEQYF. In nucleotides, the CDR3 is TGTGCCAGCTCACCACTTGGTAGCGGGGCCTCCTACGAGCAGTACTTC.

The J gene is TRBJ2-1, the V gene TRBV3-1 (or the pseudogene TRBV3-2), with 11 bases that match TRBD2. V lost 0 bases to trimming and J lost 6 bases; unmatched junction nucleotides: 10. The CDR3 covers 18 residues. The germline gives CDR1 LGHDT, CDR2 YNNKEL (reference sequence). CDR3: CASSQDMIAGGPGNEQFF. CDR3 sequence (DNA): TGTGCCAGCAGCCAAGATATGATAGCGGGAGGGCCGGGCAATGAGCAGTTCTTC.

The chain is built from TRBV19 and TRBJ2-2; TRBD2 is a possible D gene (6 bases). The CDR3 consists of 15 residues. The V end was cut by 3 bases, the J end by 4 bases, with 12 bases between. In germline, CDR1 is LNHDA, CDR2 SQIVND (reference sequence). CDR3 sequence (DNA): TGTGCCAGTAGTATTACTAGGAGGGCCACCGGGGAGCTGTTTTTT. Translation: CASSITRRATGELFF.

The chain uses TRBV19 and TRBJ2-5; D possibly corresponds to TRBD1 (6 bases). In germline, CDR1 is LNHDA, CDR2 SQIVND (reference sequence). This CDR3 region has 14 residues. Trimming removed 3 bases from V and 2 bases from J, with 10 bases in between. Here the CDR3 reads CASSMGQGQETQYF. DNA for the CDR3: TGTGCCAGTAGTATGGGGCAGGGGCAAGAGACCCAGTACTTC.

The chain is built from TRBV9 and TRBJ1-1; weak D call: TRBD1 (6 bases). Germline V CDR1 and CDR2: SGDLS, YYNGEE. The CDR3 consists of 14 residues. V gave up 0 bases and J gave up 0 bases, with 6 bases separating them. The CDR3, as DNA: TGTGCCAGCAGCGTAGACAGGGTGAACACTGAAGCTTTCTTT. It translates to CASSVDRVNTEAFF. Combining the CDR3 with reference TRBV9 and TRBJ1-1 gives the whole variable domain DSGVTQTPKHLITATGQRVTLRCSPRSGDLSVYWYQQSLDQGLQFLIQYYNGEERAKGNILERFSAQQFPDLHSELNLSSLELGDSALYFCASSVDRVNTEAFFGQGTRLTVV.

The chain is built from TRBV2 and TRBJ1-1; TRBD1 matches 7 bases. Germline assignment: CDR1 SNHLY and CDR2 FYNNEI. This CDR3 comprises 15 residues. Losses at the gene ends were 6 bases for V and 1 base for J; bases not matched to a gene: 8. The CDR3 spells CASSDKTGRNTEAFF. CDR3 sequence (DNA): TGTGCCAGCAGCGATAAGACAGGGAGGAACACTGAAGCTTTCTTT.

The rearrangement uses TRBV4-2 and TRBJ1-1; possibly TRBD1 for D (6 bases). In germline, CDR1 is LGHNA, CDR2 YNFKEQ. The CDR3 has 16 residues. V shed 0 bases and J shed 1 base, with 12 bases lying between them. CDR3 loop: CASSQDRGAGNTEAFF. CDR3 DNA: TGTGCCAGCAGCCAAGACCGGGGGGCAGGGAACACTGAAGCTTTCTTT.

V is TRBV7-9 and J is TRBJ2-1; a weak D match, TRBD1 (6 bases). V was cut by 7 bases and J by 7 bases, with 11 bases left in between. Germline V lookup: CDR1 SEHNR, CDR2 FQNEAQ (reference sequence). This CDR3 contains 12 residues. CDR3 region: CASTIRGNEQFF. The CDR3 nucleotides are TGTGCCAGCACCATAAGGGGGAATGAGCAGTTCTTC.

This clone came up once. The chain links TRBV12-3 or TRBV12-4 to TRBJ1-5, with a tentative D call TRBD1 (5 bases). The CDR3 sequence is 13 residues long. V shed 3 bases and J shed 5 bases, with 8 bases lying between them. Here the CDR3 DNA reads TGTGCCAGCAGTTTCGGCAGGGATCAGCCCCAGCATTTT. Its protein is CASSFGRDQPQHF.

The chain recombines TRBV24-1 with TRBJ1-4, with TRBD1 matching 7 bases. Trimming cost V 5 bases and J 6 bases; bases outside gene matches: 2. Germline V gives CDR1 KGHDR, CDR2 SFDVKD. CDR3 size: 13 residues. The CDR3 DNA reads TGTGCCACCAGTGGGACAGGCTATGAAAAACTGTTTTTT. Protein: CATSGTGYEKLFF.

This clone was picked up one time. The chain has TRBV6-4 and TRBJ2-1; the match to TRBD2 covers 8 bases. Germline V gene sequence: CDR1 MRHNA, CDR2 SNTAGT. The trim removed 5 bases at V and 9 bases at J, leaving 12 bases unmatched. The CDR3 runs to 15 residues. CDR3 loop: CASSPAGDPRGEQFF. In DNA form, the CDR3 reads TGTGCCAGCAGTCCAGCGGGAGATCCTAGGGGTGAGCAGTTCTTC.